This T cell receptor beta chain was identified in a study of T cells in Graves' hyperthyroidism and ophthalmopathy. Study outcomes and limitations: With a median lead of 6.5 months before onset, the model predicted ophthalmopathy.

The TCR beta CDR3 regions underwent amplification using RNA transcripts as the source. Carried out on the TCR CDR3, a first-round RT-PCR used the HTBI primer set. One entry per CDR3 protein, called by TCRdb with MiXCR from the multiplex PCR reads. The data show about 47,000 distinct CDR3 sequences, 54% seen once. The germline V gene encodes CDR1 LGHNA and CDR2 YSLEER. The CDR3 covers 14 residues. Unmatched junction bases numbered 6, after V lost 4 bases and J lost 8 bases. An absence of ophthalmopathy progression within 18 months meant stable Graves' hyperthyroidism. Aged 18 to 65, the patients had hyperthyroidism that was newly diagnosed and had lasted under 2 months. Exclusions: uncontrolled infection, other autoimmune disease, pregnancy, lactation. This clonotype was seen ten or more times. Its target is unknown.

The V gene is TRBV4-3, the J gene TRBJ1-1; 11 nucleotides agree with TRBD1. This clonotype was obtained from a man between 18 and 35 years old with Graves' hyperthyroidism. The sample taken for sequencing was peripheral blood or thyroid tissue (not recorded which). Here the CDR3 reads CASSRWTGGTEAFF. The CDR3 nucleotides are TGCGCCAGCAGCCGCTGGACAGGGGGCACGGAAGCTTTCTTT.